This T cell receptor (beta chain) was captured in a study of control samples from healthy donors and cancer patients. The CDR3 consists of 13 residues. Trimming shortened V by 9 bases and J by 0 bases, and 10 bases separated the two germline ends. The germline V gene encodes CDR1 KGHDR and CDR2 SFDVKD. TCRdb's table, derived via immunoSEQ multiplex PCR, lists solely in-frame clones and lacks some. This sample yields about 100,000 clones, of which about 90% are seen a single time; 2.5% belongs to the top ten. This TCR was recovered from a woman aged 18-29 years in good health. J is TRBJ1-2 and V is TRBV24-1; a weak D match, TRBD1 (5 bases). Sample: blood. The CDR3 is CATSDMSNYGYTF. The DNA for the CDR3 is TGTGCCACCTCGGACATGTCTAACTATGGCTACACCTTC.